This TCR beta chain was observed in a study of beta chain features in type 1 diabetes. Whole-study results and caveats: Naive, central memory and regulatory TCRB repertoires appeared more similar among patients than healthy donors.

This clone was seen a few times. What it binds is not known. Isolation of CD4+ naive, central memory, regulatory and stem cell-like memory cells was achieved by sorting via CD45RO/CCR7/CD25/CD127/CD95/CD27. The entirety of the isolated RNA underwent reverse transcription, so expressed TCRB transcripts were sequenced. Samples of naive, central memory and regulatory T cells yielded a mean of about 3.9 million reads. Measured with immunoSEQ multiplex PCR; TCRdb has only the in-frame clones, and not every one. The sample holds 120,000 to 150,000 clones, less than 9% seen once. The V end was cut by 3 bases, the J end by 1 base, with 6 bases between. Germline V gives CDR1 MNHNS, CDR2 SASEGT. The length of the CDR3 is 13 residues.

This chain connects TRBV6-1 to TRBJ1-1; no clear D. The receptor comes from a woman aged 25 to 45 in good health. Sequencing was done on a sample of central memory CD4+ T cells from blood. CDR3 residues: CASSETGNTEAFF. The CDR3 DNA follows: TGTGCCAGCAGTGAGACGGGGAACACTGAAGCTTTCTTT.